A single sample is the source of the 4 T cell receptor beta chains below, sequenced in a study of T cell repertoires in ileal Crohn's disease. The time point here: proximal margin of the surgical specimen (macroscopically non-inflamed). Repertoires were generated with immunoSEQ multiplex PCR, while TCRdb's copy carries only in-frame clones and drops some. The repertoire holds some 5,400 clones, with roughly 78% as singletons. The sample consisted of ileal tissue. The receptor set was obtained from an adult with Crohn's disease.

The chain recombines TRBV28 with TRBJ1-2; D is possibly TRBD1 (5 bases). The CDR3 totals 13 residues. Germline V gives CDR1 MDHEN, CDR2 SYDVKM. V gave up 6 bases and J gave up 4 bases, with 12 bases separating them. The CDR3 DNA reads as TGTGCCAGCAGAATAGGGGAATTCTATGGCTACACCTTC. Amino acids: CASRIGEFYGYTF.

This clone was seen once. The chain is built from TRBV11-3 and TRBJ1-1; D not certain. V lost 0 bases to trimming and J lost 1 base, with 3 bases between them. The germline V gene has CDR1 SGHNT and CDR2 YENEEA. CDR3 length: 13 residues. CDR3: CASSLEANTEAFF. The CDR3 DNA follows: TGTGCCAGCAGCTTAGAGGCGAACACTGAAGCTTTCTTT.

The chain couples TRBV5-5 to TRBJ2-1; D not resolved. CDR1 and CDR2 from the germline V gene are SGHKS and YYEKEE (reference sequence). The CDR3 sequence is 13 residues long. V was cut by 0 bases and J by 4 bases, with 5 bases left in between. The CDR3 is CASSLDRYNEQFF. The CDR3 bases are TGTGCCAGCAGCTTGGATAGGTACAATGAGCAGTTCTTC.

The rearrangement links TRBV9 to TRBJ2-7, with D uncertain. CDR1 is SGDLS and CDR2 is YYNGEE in the germline V gene. V was clipped by 2 bases and J by 3 bases, with 12 bases between them. This CDR3 spans 14 amino acids. CDR3 DNA: TGTGCCAGCAGCGTCTCTCCCCTGGGCTACGAGCAGTACTTC. It is translated as CASSVSPLGYEQYF.